The entry below gives a single T cell receptor (beta chain) sequence along with its context. What it recognizes is unknown. This specimen belongs to a study of blood T cells in healthy people across ages. Study-level results: Naive CD4+ cells and diversity were both higher in long-lived donors than in aged donors. Age advanced and TCR beta diversity per million T cells fell, roughly linearly.

The study isolated at least 6.5 million PBMCs from each sample. It was with a sample-barcoded 5' primer and a J-beta primer mix that a second PCR of roughly 7 to 11 cycles was run. Any given sample supplied a minimum of 2.5 million CDR3-containing paired-end reads. MiXCR, applied by TCRdb to the 5' RACE reads, yields one record per CDR3 protein. This repertoire shows 750,000 to 1,000,000 distinct CDR3 sequences, 25% to 30% found once; its top ten account for roughly 10%. Germline CDR1 reads SNHLY; CDR2 reads FYNNEI. Trimming took 2 bases from V and 8 from J, leaving 21 bases between them. The CDR3 has 16 residues. The same sample was also studied in work on T cells of mothers and their children.

The chain uses TRBV2 and TRBJ1-2, with no clear D. Material: blood. This receptor was identified in a woman aged 40 to 55 in good health. The CDR3 here is CASSELSFTAGRGYTF. The CDR3 bases are TGTGCCAGCAGTGAACTATCCTTTACGGCGGGTCGAGGCTACACCTTC.